One and the same sample provided the 32 T cell receptor beta chains below, sequenced in a study of cytomegalovirus exposure and HLA in healthy donors. Libraries were prepared by immunoSEQ multiplex PCR; TCRdb keeps only in-frame clonotypes and omits some of them. The sample has about 130,000 clones; nearly 90% are singletons. Sequenced input: PBMCs. The origin of the receptors is a young woman in good health and CMV-seronegative.

This clone was counted only a few times. The chain uses TRBV6-5 and TRBJ1-2; D may be TRBD1 (5 bases). From germline, CDR1 is MNHEY and CDR2 SVGAGI. The CDR3 is made up of 11 amino acids. V lost 8 bases, J lost 2 bases, and 6 bases lay in between. The CDR3 DNA sequence: TGTGCCAGCTCAGGGAACTATGGCTACACCTTC. It encodes CASSGNYGYTF.

The chain joins TRBV19 to TRBJ1-1; TRBD1 matches 7 bases. Losses at the gene ends were 4 bases for V and 10 bases for J; bases not matched to a gene: 12. This CDR3 comprises 14 residues. Germline V CDR1 and CDR2: LNHDA, SQIVND (reference sequence). CDR3 loop: CASSKSTGLLGAFF. CDR3 DNA sequence: TGTGCCAGTAGTAAATCGACAGGGTTGTTGGGAGCTTTCTTT.

This chain's CDR3 is CASTGQGGGVTEAFF. CDR3 nucleotide sequence: TGTGCCAGCACCGGACAGGGAGGCGGCGTCACTGAAGCTTTCTTT. The chain employs TRBV28 and TRBJ1-1; 8 positions match TRBD1. After removal of 7 bases from V and 4 bases from J, the junction contained 11 bases not matched to a gene. The CDR3 has 15 amino acids. Germline V gives CDR1 MDHEN, CDR2 SYDVKM.

This clone was picked up a small number of times. The chain joins TRBV29-1 to TRBJ1-2; TRBD1 matches 9 bases. V lost 4 bases, J lost 4 bases, and 7 bases stayed unmatched. Germline V gene lookup returns CDR1 SQVTM and CDR2 ANQGSEA. This CDR3 region has 14 residues. The CDR3 sequence is CSVARGQGGYGYTF. For the CDR3, the DNA is TGCAGCGTTGCCCGGGGACAGGGAGGCTATGGCTACACCTTC.

The chain couples TRBV30 to TRBJ1-2; D may be TRBD1 (5 bases). Germline V gene lookup returns CDR1 GTSNPN and CDR2 SVGIG (reference sequence). The germline V and J ends were trimmed by 5 bases and 0 bases, with 10 bases remaining between them. The CDR3 spans 13 residues. The CDR3 DNA reads as TGTGCCTGGTCAGGGTTAGCTAACTATGGCTACACCTTC. Amino acids: CAWSGLANYGYTF.

The J gene is TRBJ1-4, the V gene TRBV30; D perhaps matches TRBD1 (5 bases). The CDR3 length is 15 residues. Trimming stripped 2 bases from V and 3 bases from J, with 13 bases between. Germline V gene sequence: CDR1 GTSNPN, CDR2 SVGIG (reference sequence). CDR3 nucleotides: TGTGCCTGGAGTACAAGACAAGGGGCTAATGAAAAACTGTTTTTT. Amino acid sequence: CAWSTRQGANEKLFF.

The chain joins TRBV6-1 to TRBJ2-2; D might be TRBD2 (6 bases). CDR3 length: 15 residues. Germline CDR1 and CDR2: MNHNS and SASEGT. Trimming took 0 bases from V and 7 from J, leaving 12 bases between them. The chain's CDR3 is CASSEARGGVGELFF. Written as DNA, the CDR3 is TGTGCCAGCAGTGAAGCGCGAGGAGGGGTCGGGGAGCTGTTTTTT.

The chain recombines TRBV28 with TRBJ2-3; 7 bases match TRBD2. The CDR3 has 17 residues. Germline trimming cut 3 bases from V and 7 bases from J; bases unmatched to any gene: 16. CDR1 and CDR2 (germline): MDHEN, SYDVKM. The CDR3 region is CASSFLGEGMNGYTQYF. The CDR3 nucleotides are TGTGCCAGCAGTTTTTTGGGGGAGGGGATGAATGGGTATACGCAGTATTTT.

The chain uses TRBV27 and TRBJ2-7; tentatively, D is TRBD2 (6 bases). Looked up from germline, CDR1 is MNHEY and CDR2 is SMNVEV (reference sequence). The CDR3 sequence is 14 residues long. Trimming pared 5 bases from V and 3 bases from J, leaving 14 bases between. The CDR3 coding sequence is TGTGCCAGCAGTCTAGTCGGGGGAGGCTACGAGCAGTACTTC. Its protein is CASSLVGGGYEQYF.

This clone has just a few counts. The J gene is TRBJ2-5, the V gene TRBV7-2; 14 bases are shared with TRBD2. Germline V gene data show CDR1 as SGHTA and CDR2 as FQGNSA. This CDR3 comprises 16 residues. Trimming at V came to 6 bases and at J to 2 bases, leaving 5 bases not matched to a gene. CDR3 in amino acids: CASRRGTSGGQETQYF. CDR3 sequence (DNA): TGTGCCAGCAGACGTGGGACTAGCGGGGGACAAGAGACCCAGTACTTC.

V and J are TRBV6-5 and TRBJ1-1; no clear D. This CDR3 is built from 12 residues. Germline V gene data show CDR1 as MNHEY and CDR2 as SVGAGI. The V gene lost 5 bases and the J gene lost 1 base, with 5 bases spanning the gap. CDR3 DNA sequence: TGTGCCAGCAGTCCACAGAACACTGAAGCTTTCTTT. Protein sequence: CASSPQNTEAFF.

The gene calls are TRBV28 and TRBJ2-1; D is perhaps TRBD1 (5 bases). The V gene's germline CDR1 is MDHEN and CDR2 SYDVKM. The V end was cut by 2 bases, the J end by 14 bases, with 10 bases between. The CDR3 is 11 amino acids. Written as DNA, the CDR3 is TGTGCCAGCAGTTTAGGGGCTCGGGAGTTCTTC. Its translation: CASSLGAREFF.

The genes are TRBV25-1 and TRBJ1-1; D unresolved. Germline values: CDR1 MGHDK, CDR2 SYGVNS. This CDR3 contains 15 residues. Trimming removed 4 bases at V and 3 bases at J, with 15 bases between. The CDR3 reads CASSGRAGGYTEAFF. For the CDR3, the DNA is TGTGCCAGCAGTGGGAGGGCAGGAGGTTACACTGAAGCTTTCTTT. The complete variable domain, with remaining parts taken from reference TRBV25-1 and TRBJ1-1, reads EADIYQTPRYLVIGTGKKITLECSQTMGHDKMYWYQQDPGMELHLIHYSYGVNSTEKGDLSSESTVSRIRTEHFPLTLESARPSHTSQYLCASSGRAGGYTEAFFGQGTRLTVV.

This chain connects TRBV6-6 to TRBJ2-3, with a possible D match to TRBD2 (5 bases). The CDR3 loop spans 15 amino acids. CDR1 is MNHNY, CDR2 SVGAGI, per germline (reference sequence). Trimming left V 0 bases short and J 4 bases short, with 11 bases between. In DNA form, the CDR3 reads TGTGCCAGCAGTTACTCCCCCGGGGTGGCAGATACGCAGTATTTT. Translating it yields CASSYSPGVADTQYF.

The rearrangement uses TRBV19 and TRBJ1-1; D is undetermined. The germline CDR1 and CDR2 sequences are LNHDA and SQIVND (reference sequence). The CDR3 has 13 residues. Trimming stripped 1 base from V and 11 bases from J, with 14 bases between. As DNA, the CDR3 is TGTGCCAGTAGTATAGGACCGCTTTCTAGGGCTTTCTTT. This codes for CASSIGPLSRAFF. Together with reference TRBV19 and TRBJ1-1, the CDR3 gives the full variable domain: DGGITQSPKYLFRKEGQNVTLSCEQNLNHDAMYWYRQDPGQGLRLIYYSQIVNDFQKGDIAEGYSVSREKKESFPLTVTSAQKNPTAFYLCASSIGPLSRAFFGQGTRLTVV.

DNA of the CDR3: TGTGCCAGCAGCCGCCGGTGGGGGGCTGGGGCCAACGTCCTGACTTTC. Encoded protein: CASSRRWGAGANVLTF. The chain uses TRBV13 and TRBJ2-6, with D possibly matching TRBD2 (6 bases). In germline, CDR1 is PRHDT, CDR2 FYEKMQ (reference sequence). This CDR3 contains 16 residues. V was trimmed by 5 bases and J by 2 bases, leaving 13 bases between them.

The J gene is TRBJ2-3, the V gene TRBV7-2; D ambiguous. Germline V gives CDR1 SGHTA, CDR2 FQGNSA. V lost 5 bases to trimming and J lost 1 base, with 10 bases between them. CDR3 length: 14 residues. The CDR3 is CASSPHSGTDTQYF. The CDR3 DNA is TGTGCCAGCAGCCCCCATAGTGGCACAGATACGCAGTATTTT.

This clone appeared once. The J gene is TRBJ2-5, the V gene TRBV30; a weak D match, TRBD1 (6 bases). CDR1 GTSNPN and CDR2 SVGIG come from the germline V gene (reference sequence). V was shortened by 5 bases and J by 6 bases, with 13 bases between the two germline ends. CDR3 length equals 12 residues. This CDR3 is CAWSLGAQTQYF. CDR3 bases: TGTGCCTGGTCTTTGGGGGCGCAGACCCAGTACTTC.

The chain is built from TRBV7-9 and TRBJ2-1; TRBD2 matches at 9 bases. Unmatched junction bases numbered 13, after V lost 5 bases and J lost 8 bases. Germline CDR1 is SEHNR and CDR2 is FQNEAQ (reference sequence). The CDR3 has 16 residues. CDR3: CASSLTTSGPPHEQFF. The CDR3 DNA reads TGTGCCAGCAGCCTAACAACTAGCGGGCCCCCCCATGAGCAGTTCTTC.

The V gene is TRBV15, the J gene TRBJ1-3; D gene ambiguous. Per germline, CDR1 LNHNV and CDR2 YYDKDF (reference sequence). V lost 0 bases, J lost 0 bases, and 9 bases lay in between. The CDR3 totals 16 residues. CDR3 nucleotides: TGTGCCACCAGCAGAGATCTCGGAGTCTCTGGAAACACCATATATTTT. Its translation: CATSRDLGVSGNTIYF.

This rearrangement joins TRBV6-6 to TRBJ1-4, with a possible D match to TRBD1 (6 bases). V lost 6 bases and J 5 bases, leaving 13 bases between the germline ends. The CDR3 is 14 amino acids. Germline assignment: CDR1 MNHNY and CDR2 SVGAGI (reference sequence). The CDR3 reads CASRSTTGNEKLFF. The DNA for the CDR3 is TGTGCCAGCAGATCTACGACAGGAAATGAAAAACTGTTTTTT.

The chain recombines TRBV19 with TRBJ1-5, with D perhaps matching TRBD1 (5 bases). The CDR3 contains 14 residues. CDR1 LNHDA and CDR2 SQIVND come from the germline V gene (reference sequence). V was pared by 5 bases and J by 5 bases, with 13 bases between. CDR3 sequence: CASSPGEGHQPQHF. CDR3 sequence (DNA): TGTGCCAGTAGTCCTGGGGAGGGGCATCAGCCCCAGCATTTT.

The chain uses TRBV6-5 and TRBJ1-5; a weak D match, TRBD1 (5 bases). V was cut by 6 bases and J by 7 bases, with 13 bases left in between. This CDR3 is 13 amino acids long. In germline, CDR1 is MNHEY, CDR2 SVGAGI. The CDR3 sequence is CASRPGFGQPQHF. The CDR3 DNA sequence: TGTGCCAGCAGGCCAGGGTTTGGGCAGCCCCAGCATTTT.

This clone has only one observation. The gene calls are TRBV28 and TRBJ2-5; 9 bases map to TRBD1. The CDR3 totals 12 residues. The germline gives CDR1 MDHEN, CDR2 SYDVKM. J lost 5 bases, V lost 9 bases, and 4 bases had no gene match. CDR3 protein: CASTGGIETQYF. In nucleotides, the CDR3 is TGTGCCAGTACAGGGGGCATCGAGACCCAGTACTTC. The full variable domain, its missing parts supplied by reference TRBV28 and TRBJ2-5, is DVKVTQSSRYLVKRTGEKVFLECVQDMDHENMFWYRQDPGLGLRLIYFSYDVKMKEKGDIPEGYSVSREKKERFSLILESASTNQTSMYLCASTGGIETQYFGPGTRLLVL.

The chain carries TRBV15 and TRBJ2-2; no definite D call. Germline V CDR1 and CDR2: LNHNV, YYDKDF (reference sequence). The CDR3 is 15 amino acids. The ends were cut back, 5 bases at V and 4 bases at J, with 14 bases in the middle. The CDR3 DNA follows: TGTGCCACCAGCCCCATAGCAGAGGTCACCGGGGAGCTGTTTTTT. This translates into CATSPIAEVTGELFF.

V is TRBV6-4 and J is TRBJ1-2; D is unclear. The germline gives CDR1 MRHNA, CDR2 SNTAGT. Trimming left V 2 bases short and J 8 bases short, with 9 bases between. This CDR3 has 12 amino acids. The chain's CDR3 is CASSDEVGGYTF. The DNA of the CDR3 is TGTGCCAGCAGTGACGAGGTTGGAGGCTACACCTTC.

This clone was picked up a small number of times. The gene calls are TRBV19 and TRBJ2-7, with 9 bases that match TRBD1. V was pared by 3 bases and J by 3 bases, with 6 bases of the junction left unmatched. The V gene's germline CDR1 is LNHDA and CDR2 SQIVND (reference sequence). This CDR3 contains 15 residues. The CDR3 nucleotides read TGTGCCAGTAGTATGCTCGGACAGGGGATCTACGAGCAGTACTTC. Its translation is CASSMLGQGIYEQYF.

This chain joins TRBV18 and TRBJ2-1; D is undetermined. The CDR3 length is 12 residues. Germline V CDR1 and CDR2: KGHSH, LQKENI. Between the trimmed V and J ends, which lost 6 bases and 7 bases, there was a span of 10 bases. As DNA, the CDR3 is TGTGCCAGCTCTCTTCCCAGGAATGAGCAGTTCTTC. It translates to CASSLPRNEQFF.

V gene TRBV7-9 combines with J gene TRBJ1-5; TRBD1 is a possible D gene (5 bases). The germline V gene has CDR1 SEHNR and CDR2 FQNEAQ (reference sequence). CDR3 size: 14 residues. V was cut by 1 base and J by 7 bases, with 11 bases left in between. The CDR3 here is CASSLDRGPQPQHF. CDR3 in DNA: TGTGCCAGCAGCTTAGATAGGGGCCCCCAGCCCCAGCATTTT.

V usage is TRBV4-3 and J usage is TRBJ1-4; possible D gene TRBD1, 6 bases. Between the trimmed V and J ends, which lost 1 base and 2 bases, there was a span of 11 bases. The CDR3 is 16 residues long. In germline, CDR1 is LGHNA, CDR2 YSLEER. This CDR3 reads CASSQVGQWTNEKLFF. Written as DNA, the CDR3 is TGCGCCAGCAGCCAAGTCGGACAGTGGACTAATGAAAAACTGTTTTTT.

The CDR3 loop reads CASRPGTTPYNEQFF. The CDR3 DNA is TGTGCCAGCAGACCCGGGACTACTCCTTACAATGAGCAGTTCTTC. The chain recombines TRBV6-5 with TRBJ2-1; 7 bases fit TRBD2. Germline assignment: CDR1 MNHEY and CDR2 SVGAGI. The CDR3 consists of 15 residues. V shed 6 bases and J 4 bases; nucleotides not matched to a gene: 9.

The rearrangement joins TRBV5-1 to TRBJ1-1, with D possibly matching TRBD1 (5 bases). The germline V gene encodes CDR1 SGHRS and CDR2 YFSETQ. The V and J ends lost 7 bases and 3 bases respectively, with 19 bases between them. CDR3 length equals 15 residues. The CDR3 reads CASAIGGIGHTEAFF. DNA of the CDR3: TGCGCCAGCGCTATTGGGGGGATAGGGCACACTGAAGCTTTCTTT.